The 23 T cell receptor beta chains below come from one sample, sequenced in a study of OX40 agonist ivuxolimab in advanced cancers. Some clones are missing from TCRdb's copy, which holds only in-frame ones; the method was immunoSEQ multiplex PCR. The sample consists of about 46,000 clones, about 88% of them appearing once. The input for sequencing was CD4+ or CD8+ T cells sorted from blood, taken in a trial of the OX40 agonist ivuxolimab. These receptors all stem from an adult with an advanced solid tumor such as melanoma, head and neck, liver or kidney cancer.

This chain connects TRBV2 to TRBJ2-6; D perhaps matches TRBD2 (6 bases). The CDR3 consists of 15 residues. Germline lookup yields CDR1 SNHLY and CDR2 FYNNEI. V lost 10 bases and J lost 4, with 17 bases in between. The CDR3 loop reads CATFGGAGGANVLTF. CDR3 bases: TGTGCCACCTTCGGAGGGGCCGGGGGGGCCAACGTCCTGACTTTC.

The J gene is TRBJ1-1, the V gene TRBV7-6, with a possible D match to TRBD1 (5 bases). CDR1 is SGHVS and CDR2 is FNYEAQ in the germline V gene. The CDR3 has 15 residues. V lost 5 bases and J lost 7, with 20 bases in between. CDR3 protein: CASSLNVGGVGEAFF. In DNA, the CDR3 is TGTGCCAGCAGCCTCAATGTCGGGGGGGTAGGTGAAGCTTTCTTT.

This chain joins TRBV5-1 and TRBJ2-2; a possible D gene is TRBD1 (6 bases). The CDR3 runs to 16 residues. Germline V gene sequence: CDR1 SGHRS, CDR2 YFSETQ. Trimming removed 0 bases from V and 4 bases from J, with 13 bases in between. CDR3 sequence: CASSLVRAGVTGELFF. CDR3 in DNA: TGCGCCAGCAGCTTGGTTAGGGCAGGGGTCACCGGGGAGCTGTTTTTT.

The genes are TRBV28 and TRBJ2-7; D is uncertain. The V gene lost 2 bases and the J gene lost 8 bases, with 13 bases spanning the gap. The length of the CDR3 is 13 residues. Germline V CDR1 and CDR2: MDHEN, SYDVKM. The CDR3 here is CASSLTDQIKQYF. The CDR3 DNA reads TGTGCCAGCAGTTTAACAGACCAAATCAAGCAGTACTTC.

This clone was seen only once. The CDR3 protein is CASSQGSLQETQYF. CDR3 in DNA: TGCGCCAGCAGCCAAGGATCTCTACAAGAGACCCAGTACTTC. The rearrangement uses TRBV4-1 and TRBJ2-5; no reliable D call. Trimming took 1 base from V and 2 from J, leaving 8 bases between them. Looked up from germline, CDR1 is MGHRA and CDR2 is YSYEKL. This CDR3 has 14 residues.

This rearrangement joins TRBV30 to TRBJ1-2; TRBD1 matches 7 bases. Looked up from germline, CDR1 is GTSNPN and CDR2 is SVGIG (reference sequence). V trimming: 1 base; J trimming: 2 bases; junction bases outside the gene matches: 4. This CDR3 region has 14 residues. The DNA for the CDR3 is TGTGCCTGGAGTGCACCGGGACAGAACTATGGCTACACCTTC. This translates into CAWSAPGQNYGYTF.

The CDR3 coding sequence is TGTGCTAGTGGTTTGTCGGGAAAGAGGAACACCGGGGAGCTGTTTTTT. Translating it yields CASGLSGKRNTGELFF. This rearrangement joins TRBV12-5 to TRBJ2-2, with D perhaps matching TRBD2 (5 bases). With 2 bases removed from V and 1 base from J, the gap between germline ends came to 11 bases. Looked up from germline, CDR1 is LGHNT and CDR2 is FRNRAP. This CDR3 comprises 16 residues.

On this clone: An end of the junction differs from the germline gene, which may be a read error. The V gene is TRBV28, the J gene TRBJ1-4; 8 nucleotides match TRBD1. The CDR3 sequence is 14 residues long. CDR1 and CDR2 from the germline V gene are MDHEN and SYDVKM. The CDR3 nucleotides read TGTGCCAGCAGTCACCGGGACAGGACCTTCCCGGAGGTTTTT. Residues: CASSHRDRTFPEVF. Together with reference TRBV28 and TRBJ1-4, the CDR3 gives the full variable domain: DVKVTQSSRYLVKRTGEKVFLECVQDMDHENMFWYRQDPGLGLRLIYFSYDVKMKEKGDIPEGYSVSREKKERFSLILESASTNQTSMYLCASSHRDRTFPEVFGSGTQLSVL.

The chain has TRBV5-4 and TRBJ2-3; TRBD2 is a possible D gene (6 bases). V was shortened by 4 bases and J by 5 bases, with 17 bases between the two germline ends. The CDR3 covers 15 residues. The germline V gene has CDR1 SGHNT and CDR2 YYREEE (reference sequence). Here the CDR3 DNA reads TGTGCCAGCAGCACAATTAGCGGAAGACTAGATACGCAGTATTTT. Residues: CASSTISGRLDTQYF. The entire variable domain, with the rest obtained from reference TRBV5-4 and TRBJ2-3, is as follows: ETGVTQSPTHLIKTRGQQVTLRCSSQSGHNTVSWYQQALGQGPQFIFQYYREEENGRGNFPPRFSGLQFPNYSSELNVNALELDDSALYLCASSTISGRLDTQYFGPGTRLTVL.

This clone was detected once. This chain uses TRBV5-4 with TRBJ1-4; the match to TRBD1 covers 8 bases. The CDR3 is made up of 14 amino acids. Germline V gene lookup returns CDR1 SGHNT and CDR2 YYREEE (reference sequence). V was pared by 5 bases and J by 8 bases, with 8 bases of the junction left unmatched. The CDR3 sequence is CASSGQGKREKLFF. CDR3 DNA: TGTGCCAGCAGTGGACAGGGCAAAAGGGAAAAACTGTTTTTT. Together with reference TRBV5-4 and TRBJ1-4, the CDR3 gives the full variable domain: ETGVTQSPTHLIKTRGQQVTLRCSSQSGHNTVSWYQQALGQGPQFIFQYYREEENGRGNFPPRFSGLQFPNYSSELNVNALELDDSALYLCASSGQGKREKLFFGSGTQLSVL.

This chain links TRBV11-3 with TRBJ2-5, with D tentatively TRBD2 (6 bases). The V end was cut by 5 bases, the J end by 4 bases, with 20 bases between. Looked up from germline, CDR1 is SGHNT and CDR2 is YENEEA. The CDR3 loop spans 16 amino acids. The CDR3 region has the DNA TGTGCCAGCAGCCCCGGGGGTAGCGGCCCCCGAGAGACCCAGTACTTC. This translates into CASSPGGSGPRETQYF.

The chain is built from TRBV28 and TRBJ1-1; 8 nucleotides match TRBD1. This CDR3 comprises 11 residues. V dropped 7 bases and J dropped 10; count of bases not matched to a gene: 5. The V gene's germline CDR1 is MDHEN and CDR2 SYDVKM. The DNA of the CDR3 is TGTGCCAGCACAGGACAGGGTAGAGCTTTCTTT. Amino acids: CASTGQGRAFF.

The chain uses TRBV18 and TRBJ2-2, with TRBD1 as a possible D gene (6 bases). This CDR3 is 16 amino acids long. Per the germline V gene, CDR1 is KGHSH and CDR2 is LQKENI. Trimming shortened V by 3 bases and J by 1 base, and 12 bases separated the two germline ends. CDR3 in DNA: TGTGCCAGCTCACCGACACAGGGCGGGAACACCGGGGAGCTGTTTTTT. Its protein is CASSPTQGGNTGELFF.

The count of this clone is one. The V gene is TRBV4-2, the J gene TRBJ2-1; no clear D gene. CDR3 size: 16 residues. Germline lookup yields CDR1 LGHNA and CDR2 YNFKEQ. V dropped 0 bases and J dropped 0 bases, with 9 bases sitting between them. The chain's CDR3 is CASSQDIRGSYNEQFF. The CDR3 nucleotides read TGTGCCAGCAGCCAAGATATCCGAGGCTCCTACAATGAGCAGTTCTTC.

The genes are TRBV6-1 and TRBJ2-1; D is uncertain. Per the germline V gene, CDR1 is MNHNS and CDR2 is SASEGT. The ends were cut back, 5 bases at V and 0 bases at J, with 8 bases in the middle. The CDR3 runs 14 residues. The CDR3 reads CASSRQSSYNEQFF. In nucleotides, the CDR3 is TGTGCCAGCAGTCGTCAAAGCTCCTACAATGAGCAGTTCTTC.

J is TRBJ2-2 and V is TRBV5-6; 12 bases are a match to TRBD2. The CDR3 extends over 14 amino acids. CDR1 is SGHDT and CDR2 is YYEEEE in the germline V gene. V gave up 5 bases and J gave up 8 bases; unmatched junction bases: 4. The CDR3 here is CASRLTSGSGELFF. The CDR3 bases are TGTGCCAGCAGATTGACTAGCGGGAGTGGGGAGCTGTTTTTT. Full variable domain (remainder filled in from reference TRBV5-6 and TRBJ2-2): DAGVTQSPTHLIKTRGQQVTLRCSPKSGHDTVSWYQQALGQGPQFIFQYYEEEERQRGNFPDRFSGHQFPNYSSELNVNALLLGDSALYLCASRLTSGSGELFFGEGSRLTVL.

V gene TRBV5-1 combines with J gene TRBJ2-1, with 7 bases fitting TRBD1. The V segment lost 2 bases and the J segment 2 bases; nucleotides outside the gene matches: 4. Germline-derived CDR1 and CDR2 are SGHRS and YFSETQ. This CDR3 contains 15 residues. This CDR3 reads CASSFVQGAYNEQFF. The DNA of the CDR3 is TGCGCCAGCAGCTTCGTCCAGGGGGCCTACAATGAGCAGTTCTTC.

The rearrangement joins TRBV19 to TRBJ2-5, with D perhaps being TRBD1 or TRBD2 (5 bases each). Trimming stripped 3 bases from V and 2 bases from J, with 13 bases between. CDR3 length: 15 amino acids. Germline V gene sequence: CDR1 LNHDA, CDR2 SQIVND (reference sequence). The CDR3 protein is CASSMQGDGQETQYF. The DNA of the CDR3 is TGTGCCAGTAGTATGCAAGGGGACGGGCAAGAGACCCAGTACTTC. Full variable domain (remainder filled in from reference TRBV19 and TRBJ2-5): DGGITQSPKYLFRKEGQNVTLSCEQNLNHDAMYWYRQDPGQGLRLIYYSQIVNDFQKGDIAEGYSVSREKKESFPLTVTSAQKNPTAFYLCASSMQGDGQETQYFGPGTRLLVL.

V gene TRBV28 combines with J gene TRBJ2-5, with a weak D call TRBD1 (5 bases). The germline V gene has CDR1 MDHEN and CDR2 SYDVKM. The CDR3 totals 13 residues. V gave up 3 bases and J gave up 6 bases, with 11 bases separating them. The CDR3 DNA reads TGTGCCAGCAGTTTCCCAGGGTGGAAGACCCAGTACTTC. Translation: CASSFPGWKTQYF. Complete variable domain (other parts from reference TRBV28 and TRBJ2-5): DVKVTQSSRYLVKRTGEKVFLECVQDMDHENMFWYRQDPGLGLRLIYFSYDVKMKEKGDIPEGYSVSREKKERFSLILESASTNQTSMYLCASSFPGWKTQYFGPGTRLLVL.

V is TRBV7-2 and J is TRBJ1-5; no reliable D call. Per the germline V gene, CDR1 is SGHTA and CDR2 is FQGNSA. The CDR3 loop spans 18 amino acids. V dropped 1 base and J dropped 3 bases, with 19 bases sitting between them. The CDR3 bases are TGTGCCAGCAGCTTAGAAGGTGCTCGACGCAGGATCAATCAGCCCCAGCATTTT. The encoded protein is CASSLEGARRRINQPQHF.

V usage is TRBV6-1 and J usage is TRBJ1-3; 8 bases are a match to TRBD1. The ends lost 4 bases at V and 4 bases at J; junction bases unmatched: 3. Germline-derived CDR1 and CDR2 are MNHNS and SASEGT. The CDR3 extends over 14 amino acids. The chain's CDR3 is CASSGTGRGNTIYF. The CDR3 DNA sequence: TGTGCCAGCAGTGGGACAGGGAGGGGAAACACCATATATTTT.

J is TRBJ1-2 and V is TRBV4-1; D call uncertain. The CDR3 covers 13 residues. Germline-derived CDR1 and CDR2 are MGHRA and YSYEKL. V was trimmed by 1 base and J by 6 bases, leaving 9 bases between them. The DNA for the CDR3 is TGCGCCAGCAGCCAAGGATGGGGTGATGGCTACACCTTC. Its protein is CASSQGWGDGYTF.

This clone was found once. The gene calls are TRBV11-1 and TRBJ2-1; tentatively, D is TRBD2 (5 bases). Trimming took off 1 base at V and 9 bases at J, with 10 bases between the two ends. The length of the CDR3 is 13 residues. CDR1 and CDR2 from the germline V gene are SGHAT and FQDESV (reference sequence). CDR3 region: CASSLGASREQFF. CDR3 DNA: TGTGCCAGCAGCTTAGGTGCTAGCCGTGAGCAGTTCTTC.